A single sample gave rise to the 8 T cell receptor beta chains below, sequenced in a study of response to subunit inactivated influenza vaccine. In TCRdb, the RT-PCR reads were re-called with MiXCR into one record per CDR3 protein. The table has about 620,000 distinct CDR3 sequences, 11% seen once; the top ten hold approximately 11%. These data also formed part of another study, on T cells expressing NK-cell markers. That report notes: Researchers built TCR beta cDNA using 5'RACE template switching with UMIs.

This specimen consisted of PBMCs from blood, obtained on the day of vaccination. These receptors all stem from a man over 45 who received an inactivated influenza vaccine.

V gene TRBV7-2 combines with J gene TRBJ1-5, with D maybe TRBD1 (6 bases). Germline V gene data show CDR1 as SGHTA and CDR2 as FQGNSA. Trimming shortened V by 6 bases and J by 11 bases, and 14 bases separated the two germline ends. The CDR3 covers 12 residues. In DNA, the CDR3 is TGTGCCAGCAGTTCTGGGGGCGGGGCCCAGCATTTT. This codes for CASSSGGGAQHF.

The chain has TRBV29-1 and TRBJ2-7, with D unclear. This CDR3 has 11 amino acids. V shed 4 bases and J shed 3 bases, with 7 bases lying between them. Germline CDR1 is SQVTM and CDR2 is ANQGSEA. CDR3 loop: CSVGSNYEQYF. The CDR3, as DNA: TGCAGCGTTGGGTCTAACTACGAGCAGTACTTC.

This clonotype has only a few counts. The chain is built from TRBV6-2 or TRBV6-3 and TRBJ2-2; 10 nucleotides line up with TRBD2. CDR3 length: 16 residues. After removal of 7 bases from V and 1 base from J, the junction contained 6 bases not matched to a gene. Germline V lookup: CDR1 MNHEY, CDR2 SVGEGT. For the CDR3, the DNA is TGTGCCAGCACCGATGGACTAGCGGAGAACACCGGGGAGCTGTTTTTT. This sequence encodes CASTDGLAENTGELFF.

This clonotype was detected only a few times. The chain is built from TRBV9 and TRBJ2-7, with TRBD1 identical over 7 bases. Per germline, CDR1 SGDLS and CDR2 YYNGEE. This CDR3 contains 13 residues. The J segment lost 3 bases and the V segment lost 3 bases, leaving 3 bases of the junction unmatched. Written as DNA, the CDR3 is TGTGCCAGCAGCGGCGACAGGGTCTACGAGCAGTACTTC. Its protein is CASSGDRVYEQYF.

The chain uses TRBV28 and TRBJ1-2; D not resolved. This CDR3 comprises 12 residues. The germline V and J ends were trimmed by 6 bases and 12 bases, with 17 bases remaining between them. Germline CDR1 MDHEN, CDR2 SYDVKM. CDR3 nucleotide sequence: TGTGCCAGCAGGATACCCGGATCGAGAAACACCTTC. Its protein is CASRIPGSRNTF.

The gene calls are TRBV5-1 and TRBJ1-4; tentative D call: TRBD1 (5 bases). The germline V and J ends were trimmed by 2 bases and 8 bases, with 19 bases remaining between them. CDR1 and CDR2 from the germline V gene are SGHRS and YFSETQ. This CDR3 is built from 16 residues. CDR3 residues: CASSFTAHKRGEKLFF. CDR3 DNA: TGCGCCAGCAGCTTCACGGCCCACAAAAGGGGAGAAAAACTGTTTTTT.

This clonotype appeared a few times. The chain recombines TRBV5-6 with TRBJ2-3; perhaps D is TRBD1 or TRBD2 (6 bases each). CDR3 length equals 14 residues. Germline V gene lookup returns CDR1 SGHDT and CDR2 YYEEEE. V was shortened by 2 bases and J by 8 bases, with 15 bases between the two germline ends. CDR3 protein: CASSFLTGGGTQYF. The CDR3 nucleotides read TGTGCCAGCAGCTTTCTGACCGGAGGGGGTACGCAGTATTTT.

This clonotype was seen ten or more times. The chain joins TRBV7-8 to TRBJ2-7, with D unresolved. The CDR3 covers 13 residues. Germline V gives CDR1 SGHVS, CDR2 FQNEAQ. The ends were cut back, 4 bases at V and 2 bases at J, with 9 bases in the middle. The DNA for the CDR3 is TGTGCCAGCAGCTCCCCTCTAACCTACGAGCAGTACTTC. This gives the protein CASSSPLTYEQYF. Full variable domain (remainder filled in from reference TRBV7-8 and TRBJ2-7): GAGVSQSPRYKVAKRGQDVALRCDPISGHVSLFWYQQALGQGPEFLTYFQNEAQLDKSGLPSDRFFAERPEGSVSTLKIQRTQQEDSAVYLCASSSPLTYEQYFGPGTRLTVT.